Listed below are T cell receptor beta chains from one sample, sequenced in a study of neurological immune-mediated disorders. TCRdb fed the 5' RACE reads into MiXCR, producing one record per CDR3 protein. The sample shows 50,000 to 70,000 distinct CDR3 sequences, under 3% of them seen only once. Sequenced input: PBMCs. All receptors derive from a man in his fifties or sixties with multiple sclerosis. The CDR3 runs from the conserved cysteine through the conserved F or W. A D gene is named only where the DNA matches it firmly. Clone size is stated in some rows and not others, as once, few, many or a class when expanded.

>TRBJ2-1|.|.|TRBV9
CASSVIQGNEQFF
TGTGCCAGCAGCGTTATACAGGGTAATGAGCAGTTCTTC
>TRBJ2-3|many|.|TRBV5-5
CASIGTGSTDTQYF
TGTGCCAGCATAGGAACGGGGAGCACAGATACGCAGTATTTT
>TRBJ1-2|.|.|TRBV19
CASSQDPSDRGYTF
TGTGCCAGTAGCCAAGACCCATCCGATCGTGGCTACACCTTC
>TRBJ2-7|many|.|TRBV3-1
CASSQGRAVEQYF
TGTGCCAGCAGCCAAGGCCGGGCCGTCGAGCAGTACTTC
>TRBJ2-4|many|.|TRBV9
CASSGTGAKNIQYF
TGTGCCAGCAGCGGAACAGGGGCCAAAAACATTCAGTACTTC
>TRBJ2-2|many|.|TRBV7-6
CASSSVSGNTGELFF
TGTGCCAGCAGCTCAGTGAGCGGTAACACCGGGGAGCTGTTTTTT
>TRBJ1-5|many|.|TRBV20-1
CSASGRGRRQPQHF
TGCAGTGCCAGCGGCAGGGGTCGGAGGCAGCCCCAGCATTTT
>TRBJ1-1|many|.|TRBV29-1
CSVVESPDGTEAFF
TGCAGCGTTGTCGAGTCACCGGACGGCACTGAAGCTTTCTTT
>TRBJ2-6|many|.|TRBV6-5
CASSPRPSGANVLTF
TGTGCCAGCAGTCCAAGACCCTCTGGGGCCAACGTCCTGACTTTC
>TRBJ1-6|.|TRBD1|TRBV2
CASSEAQGAHLSPLHF
TGTGCCAGCAGTGAAGCGCAGGGGGCGCATCTATCACCCCTCCACTTT